The T cell receptor beta chain under discussion was sequenced for a study of blood T cell repertoires in COVID-19. Study as a whole: Some COVID-19 samples were acute and others convalescent; all came from the United States, Italy and Spain.

This clone was detected once. Germline V gene sequence: CDR1 LNHDA, CDR2 SQIVND (reference sequence). The CDR3 has 16 residues. V was clipped by 4 bases and J by 8 bases; unmatched bases: 13. In the original analysis: Researchers report that nucleated cell counts were estimated from reference gene primer amplification. Produced via immunoSEQ multiplex PCR; TCRdb's table is partial and in-frame only. V, J and clone size are those of that table, while D and trimming were read from the DNA. This table has about 52,000 clones, about 84% appearing once. The gene calls are TRBV19 and TRBJ2-1; 8 bases are shared with TRBD1. This clonotype was obtained from a woman of 80 years or more with acute or convalescent COVID-19. The specimen was peripheral blood. CDR3 DNA sequence: TGTGCCAGTAGTACTGACAGGGGCCATGGAGGGGATGAGCAGTTCTTC. Its translation: CASSTDRGHGGDEQFF.